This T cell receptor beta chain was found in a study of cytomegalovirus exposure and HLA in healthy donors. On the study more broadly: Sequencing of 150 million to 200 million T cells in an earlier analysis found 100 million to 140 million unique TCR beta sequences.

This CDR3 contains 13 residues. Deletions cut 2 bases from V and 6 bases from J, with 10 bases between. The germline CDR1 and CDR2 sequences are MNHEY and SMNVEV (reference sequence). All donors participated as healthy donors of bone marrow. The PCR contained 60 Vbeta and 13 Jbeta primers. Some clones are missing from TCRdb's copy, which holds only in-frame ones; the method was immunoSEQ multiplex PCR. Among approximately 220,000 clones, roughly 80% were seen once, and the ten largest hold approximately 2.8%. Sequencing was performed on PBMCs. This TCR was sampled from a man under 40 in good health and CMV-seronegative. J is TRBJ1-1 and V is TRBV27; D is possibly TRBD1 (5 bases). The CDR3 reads CASSLQWGSEAFF. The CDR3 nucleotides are TGTGCCAGCAGTTTACAATGGGGCTCTGAAGCTTTCTTT.